What follows are 2 T cell receptor beta chains derived from one specimen sequenced in a study of monozygotic twins with inflammatory bowel disease. Reprocessing the 5' RACE reads, TCRdb reports a single entry for every CDR3 protein and omits DNA. The sample table includes 310,000 or so distinct CDR3 sequences. Sequenced material: blood. The receptors shown here come from a human donor with ulcerative colitis or Crohn's disease, or a healthy co-twin of an affected twin (not recorded which).

The chain is built from TRBV29-1 and TRBJ2-7; as DNA is missing, the TRBD1 call by TCRdb cannot be tested. The CDR3 is made up of 16 amino acids. The germline CDR1 and CDR2 sequences are SQVTM and ANQGSEA. The CDR3 sequence is CSVAPGQGAVVHEQYF.

The V call is TRBV5-6, the J call TRBJ2-1. The CDR3 is made up of 15 amino acids. In germline, CDR1 is SGHDT, CDR2 YYEEEE. The CDR3 sequence is CASSNNLYSYNEQFF.